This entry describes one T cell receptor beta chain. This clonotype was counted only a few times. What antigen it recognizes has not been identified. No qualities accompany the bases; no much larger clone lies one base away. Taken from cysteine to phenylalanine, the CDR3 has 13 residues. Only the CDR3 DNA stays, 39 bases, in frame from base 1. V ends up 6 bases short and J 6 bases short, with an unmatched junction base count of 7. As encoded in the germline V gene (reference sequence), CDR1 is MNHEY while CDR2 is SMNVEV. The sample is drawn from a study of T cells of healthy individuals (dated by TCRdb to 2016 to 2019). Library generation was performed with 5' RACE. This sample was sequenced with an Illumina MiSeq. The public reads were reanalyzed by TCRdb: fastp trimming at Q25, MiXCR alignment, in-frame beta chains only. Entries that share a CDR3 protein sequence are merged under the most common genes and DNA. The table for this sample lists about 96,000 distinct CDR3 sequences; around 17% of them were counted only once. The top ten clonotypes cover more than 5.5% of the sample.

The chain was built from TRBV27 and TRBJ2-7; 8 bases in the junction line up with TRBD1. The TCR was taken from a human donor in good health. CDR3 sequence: CASRWTGQGEQYF. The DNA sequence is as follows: TGTGCCAGCAGATGGACAGGGCAGGGCGAGCAGTACTTC.